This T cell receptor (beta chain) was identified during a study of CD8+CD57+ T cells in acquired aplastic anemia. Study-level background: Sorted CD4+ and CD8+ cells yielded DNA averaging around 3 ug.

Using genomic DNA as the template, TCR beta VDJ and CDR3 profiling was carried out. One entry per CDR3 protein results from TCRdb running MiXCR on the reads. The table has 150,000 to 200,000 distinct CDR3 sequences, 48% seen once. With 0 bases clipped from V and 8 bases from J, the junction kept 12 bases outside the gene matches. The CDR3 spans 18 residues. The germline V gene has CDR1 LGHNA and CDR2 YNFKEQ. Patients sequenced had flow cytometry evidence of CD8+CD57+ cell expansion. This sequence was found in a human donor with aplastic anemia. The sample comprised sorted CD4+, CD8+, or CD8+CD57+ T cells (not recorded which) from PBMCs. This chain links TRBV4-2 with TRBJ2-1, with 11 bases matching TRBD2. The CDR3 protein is CASSQDRLAGGTWDEQFF. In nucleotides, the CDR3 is TGTGCCAGCAGCCAAGATAGGCTAGCGGGGGGTACCTGGGATGAGCAGTTCTTC.